The rows below give T cell receptor beta chains drawn from one sample of a study of quantifying T cell responses using KT2 cells. Via MiXCR, TCRdb re-called the UMI-ligation and nested PCR reads, giving one row per CDR3 protein. Of 40,000 or so distinct CDR3 sequences listed, about a sixth are singletons. Source material: PBMCs spiked with cells of the T cell clone KT2. Receptors were obtained from a human donor. The CDR3 runs from the conserved cysteine through the conserved F or W. Fields, in order: J gene, clone size, D gene, V gene, CDR3 protein, CDR3 DNA. The D gene is left open where the match is weak. Not all rows give a size; the values are once, few, many and, for expanded clones, a class.

J gene: TRBJ1-1
clone size: few
D gene: NA
V gene: TRBV14
CDR3 protein: CASSQDLGVATEAFF
CDR3 DNA: TGTGCCAGCAGCCAAGATCTAGGAGTGGCCACTGAAGCTTTCTTT

J gene: TRBJ2-4
clone size: NA
D gene: TRBD2
V gene: TRBV20-1
CDR3 protein: CSARLAVIPAKNIQYF
CDR3 DNA: TGCAGTGCTCGACTAGCGGTAATCCCAGCCAAAAACATTCAGTACTTC

J gene: TRBJ1-5
clone size: NA
D gene: NA
V gene: TRBV4-1
CDR3 protein: CASSQDGGLGNQPQHF
CDR3 DNA: TGCGCCAGCAGCCAAGATGGGGGACTTGGCAATCAGCCCCAGCATTTT

J gene: TRBJ2-3
clone size: few
D gene: NA
V gene: TRBV7-3
CDR3 protein: CASSVAGHPTDTQYF
CDR3 DNA: TGTGCCAGCAGTGTGGCGGGACACCCCACAGATACGCAGTATTTT

J gene: TRBJ1-6
clone size: NA
D gene: NA
V gene: TRBV6-5
CDR3 protein: CANSRASRNSPLHF
CDR3 DNA: TGTGCCAACAGCCGGGCCAGCAGGAATTCACCCCTCCACTTT

J gene: TRBJ1-2
clone size: few
D gene: NA
V gene: TRBV6-6
CDR3 protein: CASRMVDYGYTF
CDR3 DNA: TGTGCCAGCAGGATGGTTGACTATGGCTACACCTTC

J gene: TRBJ2-1
clone size: NA
D gene: TRBD2
V gene: TRBV7-2
CDR3 protein: CASSLPGRAREQFF
CDR3 DNA: TGTGCCAGCAGCTTACCCGGGAGGGCCCGGGAGCAGTTCTTC

J gene: TRBJ2-3
clone size: few
D gene: TRBD1
V gene: TRBV29-1
CDR3 protein: CSVDSWDRVGTDTQYF
CDR3 DNA: TGCAGCGTTGATAGCTGGGACAGGGTAGGAACAGATACGCAGTATTTT

J gene: TRBJ1-3
clone size: few
D gene: NA
V gene: TRBV6-5
CDR3 protein: CASKPRGGSGNTIYF
CDR3 DNA: TGTGCCAGCAAGCCCCGGGGAGGCTCTGGAAACACCATATATTTT

J gene: TRBJ2-7
clone size: NA
D gene: TRBD2
V gene: TRBV10-2
CDR3 protein: CASSESAAGGPDEQYF
CDR3 DNA: TGCGCCAGCAGTGAGTCGGCTGCGGGAGGGCCCGACGAGCAGTACTTC

J gene: TRBJ1-1
clone size: few
D gene: NA
V gene: TRBV5-6
CDR3 protein: CASSFVGTGDTEAFF
CDR3 DNA: TGTGCCAGCAGCTTTGTGGGGACCGGGGACACTGAAGCTTTCTTT